This is a list of T cell receptor beta chains from one sample in a study of blood T cell repertoires in COVID-19. Generated by immunoSEQ multiplex PCR, the TCRdb table keeps only in-frame clones and is missing some. Here the sample spans 40,000 to 55,000 clones, approximately 88% being singletons. The sequencing sample was made of peripheral blood. These receptors were obtained from a human donor in a cohort sampled during active COVID-19. Each CDR3 is given with its conserved first and last residue. The order of the fields is D gene, J gene, V gene, clone size, CDR3 protein, CDR3 DNA. A D gene is named only where the DNA matches it firmly. Expanded clones are given a class, and other clones once, few, many or no size at all.

>-|TRBJ1-3|TRBV5-1|-
CASSLEDYSGNTIYF
TGCGCCAGCAGCTTGGAAGACTACTCTGGAAACACCATATATTTT
>-|TRBJ1-1|TRBV7-2|-
CASSEGVNTEAFF
TGTGCCAGCAGCGAGGGGGTTAACACTGAAGCTTTCTTT
>TRBD1|TRBJ1-5|TRBV6-1|-
CASSEKTGYLGQPQHF
TGTGCCAGCAGTGAAAAGACAGGGTATTTGGGTCAGCCCCAGCATTTT
>TRBD2|TRBJ2-1|TRBV7-9|-
CASSSGRLAGSYNEQFF
TGTGCCAGCAGCTCGGGAAGACTAGCGGGTTCCTACAATGAGCAGTTCTTC
>-|TRBJ1-3|TRBV18|-
CASSPRGSTVGNTIYF
TGTGCCAGCTCACCAAGGGGGAGTACGGTTGGAAACACCATATATTTT
>-|TRBJ2-7|TRBV4-3|-
CASSQDRPSDEQYF
TGCGCCAGCAGCCAAGATCGTCCAAGCGACGAGCAGTACTTC
>TRBD1|TRBJ2-1|TRBV29-1|once
CSVQEGANEQFF
TGCAGCGTGCAAGAGGGGGCCAATGAGCAGTTCTTC
>TRBD1|TRBJ1-3|TRBV30|-
CAWSEGQSGNTIYF
TGTGCCTGGAGTGAGGGACAGTCTGGAAACACCATATATTTT
>TRBD2|TRBJ2-3|TRBV27|once
CASRGLAGSTDTQYF
TGTGCCAGCAGGGGACTAGCGGGTAGCACAGATACGCAGTATTTT
>TRBD1|TRBJ2-1|TRBV5-8|-
CASSSRGQGPYNEQFF
TGTGCCAGCAGCTCGCGGGGACAGGGTCCCTACAATGAGCAGTTCTTC
>TRBD1|TRBJ2-6|TRBV4-3|-
CASSPAGGSGANVLTF
TGCGCCAGCAGCCCGGCAGGGGGCAGTGGGGCCAACGTCCTGACTTTC
>-|TRBJ2-1|TRBV6-5|-
CASSSLTTSYNEQFF
TGTGCCAGCAGCTCCCTAACCACCTCCTACAATGAGCAGTTCTTC
>TRBD1|TRBJ1-2|TRBV7-9|-
CASSVPGQPYYGYTF
TGTGCCAGCAGCGTACCGGGACAGCCTTACTATGGCTACACCTTC
>-|TRBJ1-2|TRBV5-4|-
CASSFGGFTPGYTF
TGTGCCAGCAGCTTCGGGGGGTTCACCCCCGGCTACACCTTC
>-|TRBJ1-6|TRBV7-2|few
CASSLASGEYSPLHF
TGTGCCAGCAGCTTAGCGTCCGGGGAGTATTCACCCCTCCACTTT
>TRBD1|TRBJ2-7|TRBV2|-
CASTRTSANRGREQYF
TGTGCCAGCACCCGAACCTCCGCAAACAGGGGGCGCGAGCAGTACTTC
>-|TRBJ2-7|TRBV5-1|-
CASSSGDRPYEQYF
TGCGCCAGCAGCTCAGGAGACAGACCCTACGAGCAGTACTTC
>-|TRBJ1-4|TRBV5-1|-
CASSLGPISTFGTNEKLFF
TGCGCCAGCAGCTTGGGACCAATATCCACATTCGGGACTAATGAAAAACTGTTTTTT
>-|TRBJ2-3|TRBV21-1|-
CASSLKGATDTQYF
TGTGCCAGCAGCCTCAAAGGAGCCACAGATACGCAGTATTTT
>TRBD1|TRBJ2-2|TRBV10-2|-
CALKATGVTGELFF
TGCGCCCTCAAGGCGACAGGGGTCACCGGGGAGCTGTTTTTT
>-|TRBJ2-1|TRBV23-1|-
CASSQLTYTNPYNEQFF
TGCGCCAGCAGTCAATTAACGTACACTAATCCCTACAATGAGCAGTTCTTC
>TRBD2|TRBJ2-1|TRBV15|-
CATIALAAYNEQFF
TGTGCCACCATAGCCCTAGCGGCCTACAATGAGCAGTTCTTC
>-|TRBJ2-7|TRBV9|-
CASSPSAGKEQYF
TGTGCCAGCAGCCCCTCGGCGGGTAAGGAGCAGTACTTC
>TRBD2|TRBJ2-4|TRBV4-2|-
CASRRNLLAGGNIQYF
TGTGCCAGCAGAAGAAATCTCCTAGCGGGGGGGAACATTCAGTACTTC
>TRBD2|TRBJ2-7|TRBV28|-
CASKSGLAGGWSYEQYF
TGTGCCAGCAAGTCGGGACTAGCGGGAGGGTGGTCCTACGAGCAGTACTTC
>-|TRBJ2-7|TRBV14|-
CASSQGQSYEQYF
TGTGCCAGCAGCCAAGGGCAGTCCTACGAGCAGTACTTC
>-|TRBJ2-7|TRBV19|-
CASTDNYEQYF
TGTGCCAGTACGGACAACTACGAGCAGTACTTC
>-|TRBJ2-7|TRBV7-3|-
CASSLEGSVSEQYF
TGTGCCAGCAGCCTCGAAGGGAGCGTTTCCGAGCAGTACTTC
>TRBD1|TRBJ2-7|TRBV5-4|-
CASSSGQNQHSYEQYF
TGTGCCAGCAGCTCGGGACAGAACCAACACTCCTACGAGCAGTACTTC
>-|TRBJ1-2|TRBV7-2|-
CAGNRVAYGYTF
TGTGCCGGCAACAGGGTAGCCTATGGCTACACCTTC
>TRBD1|TRBJ1-5|TRBV7-2|-
CASSPRTGYSNQPQHF
TGTGCCAGCAGCCCTCGGACAGGCTATAGCAATCAGCCCCAGCATTTT
>-|TRBJ2-7|TRBV18|-
CASSPKANPYEQYF
TGTGCCAGCTCACCAAAAGCGAACCCCTACGAGCAGTACTTC
>TRBD2|TRBJ2-5|TRBV25-1|-
CASSGPAGGQETQYF
TGTGCCAGCAGTGGTCCCGCGGGGGGCCAAGAGACCCAGTACTTC
>-|TRBJ1-6|TRBV3-1/TRBV3-2|-
CASSQGTGAFNLDNSPLHF
TGTGCCAGCAGCCAAGGAACAGGTGCTTTCAATTTGGATAATTCACCCCTCCACTTT
>TRBD2|TRBJ2-1|TRBV6-4|-
CASSFSGGARNEQFF
TGTGCCAGCAGTTTTAGCGGGGGGGCCCGCAATGAGCAGTTCTTC
>TRBD2|TRBJ2-2|TRBV14|-
CASSLPGLAGIGSGELFF
TGTGCCAGCAGCCTGCCGGGACTAGCGGGTATAGGCTCCGGGGAGCTGTTTTTT
>-|TRBJ2-7|TRBV20-1|-
CSATGAEQYF
TGCAGTGCCACAGGCGCCGAGCAGTACTTC
>-|TRBJ1-4|TRBV4-3|-
CASSQLAGVTNEKLFF
TGCGCCAGCAGCCAACTTGCGGGGGTGACTAATGAAAAACTGTTTTTT
>TRBD2|TRBJ2-1|TRBV7-9|-
CASSFLFGGRNEQFF
TGTGCCAGCAGCTTCCTTTTCGGGGGGAGGAATGAGCAGTTCTTC
>TRBD1|TRBJ1-1|TRBV27|-
CASSSTRQGTNTEAFF
TGTGCCAGCAGTTCAACCAGACAGGGGACGAACACTGAAGCTTTCTTT
>-|TRBJ2-5|TRBV15|-
CATSRGGHQETQYF
TGTGCCACCAGCAGAGGGGGACACCAGGAGACCCAGTACTTC
>TRBD2|TRBJ2-1|TRBV9|-
CASSVYGGVNEQFF
TGTGCCAGCAGCGTATACGGGGGGGTCAATGAGCAGTTCTTC
>TRBD1|TRBJ1-2|TRBV5-6|-
CASSPGQGARINYGYTF
TGTGCCAGCAGCCCAGGACAGGGGGCGCGGATAAACTATGGCTACACCTTC
>-|TRBJ1-1|TRBV18|-
CASSPPNGQRNTEAFF
TGTGCCAGCTCACCCCCGAACGGACAGAGGAACACTGAAGCTTTCTTT
>TRBD2|TRBJ2-3|TRBV6-4|-
CASSDGRATDTQYF
TGTGCCAGCAGTGACGGGAGGGCCACAGATACGCAGTATTTT
>-|TRBJ2-5|TRBV15|-
CATSRDLPGNQETQYF
TGTGCCACCAGCAGAGATCTTCCGGGAAACCAAGAGACCCAGTACTTC
>TRBD2|TRBJ2-3|TRBV24-1|-
CATSDPSGGATDTQYF
TGTGCCACCAGTGACCCTAGCGGGGGGGCTACAGATACGCAGTATTTT
>TRBD2|TRBJ2-5|TRBV7-2|-
CASSYSGRGETQYF
TGTGCCAGCAGCTATAGCGGGAGAGGAGAGACCCAGTACTTC
>TRBD1|TRBJ1-2|TRBV5-1|-
CASSFGRTGLSGYTF
TGCGCCAGCAGCTTCGGTAGGACAGGGTTGAGTGGCTACACCTTC
>-|TRBJ1-1|TRBV3-1/TRBV3-2|-
CASSQGVGQALAFF
TGTGCCAGCAGCCAAGGGGTGGGACAAGCGTTAGCTTTCTTT
>-|TRBJ1-2|TRBV13|-
CASSLFLSVIRAYYGYTF
TGTGCCAGCAGCTTATTTTTGTCTGTGATCAGGGCTTACTATGGCTACACCTTC
>-|TRBJ2-7|TRBV7-2|-
CASSLVGTPSYF
TGTGCCAGCAGCTTAGTGGGGACTCCCTCGTACTTC
>-|TRBJ1-2|TRBV12-5|-
CASGLDREHGYTF
TGTGCTAGTGGTTTGGACAGGGAACATGGCTACACCTTC
>-|TRBJ1-1|TRBV5-5|-
CASSLDSLNTEAFF
TGTGCCAGCAGCTTGGACAGCCTGAACACTGAAGCTTTCTTT
>TRBD1|TRBJ2-5|TRBV27|-
CASSLGTGVGQETQYF
TGTGCCAGCAGTTTAGGGACAGGGGTGGGCCAAGAGACCCAGTACTTC
>-|TRBJ2-6|TRBV19|-
CASSMPGLAF
TGTGCCAGTAGTATGCCAGGGTTGGCTTTC